One and the same sample provided the 10 T cell receptor beta chains below, sequenced in a study of multiple sclerosis patients with progressive multifocal leukoencephalopathy. Measured with immunoSEQ multiplex PCR; TCRdb has only the in-frame clones, and not every one. Of around 30,000 clones in the sample, around 87% were seen once. This sample's time point: roughly 12 months of natalizumab therapy. The sequences come from PBMCs, collected from a patient treated with natalizumab. The receptors stem from a human donor with multiple sclerosis.

The chain carries TRBV19 and TRBJ1-2; TRBD1 matches at 9 bases. This CDR3 is built from 15 residues. Germline CDR1 is LNHDA and CDR2 is SQIVND (reference sequence). The V and J ends lost 4 bases and 4 bases, in that order; junction bases with no gene match: 7. The CDR3 nucleotides read TGTGCCAGTAGTAAGACAGGGGGAGGCGCCTATGGCTACACCTTC. Protein product: CASSKTGGGAYGYTF.

This chain links TRBV5-6 with TRBJ1-2, with D possibly matching TRBD1 (6 bases). Germline lookup yields CDR1 SGHDT and CDR2 YYEEEE. The CDR3 totals 17 residues. V lost 4 bases to trimming and J lost 4 bases, with 23 bases between them. CDR3 in amino acids: CASSPLALVRGPYGYTF. In DNA, the CDR3 is TGTGCCAGCAGCCCCTTGGCGCTTGTCAGGGGCCCCTATGGCTACACCTTC.

The chain employs TRBV19 and TRBJ2-6; 7 bases are shared with TRBD2. The CDR3 runs 16 residues. The V gene end was trimmed by 5 bases and the J gene end by 6 bases; junction bases not matched to a gene: 10. Looked up from germline, CDR1 is LNHDA and CDR2 is SQIVND (reference sequence). The CDR3 spells CASSEGGPLVANVLTF. The CDR3 bases are TGTGCCAGTAGTGAGGGAGGGCCTCTGGTGGCCAACGTCCTGACTTTC.

The sample holds a few counts of this clone. The V and J genes are TRBV28 and TRBJ1-1; tentative D call: TRBD1 (5 bases). V lost 2 bases, J lost 3 bases, and 7 bases lay in between. This CDR3 region has 13 residues. CDR1 is MDHEN and CDR2 is SYDVKM in the germline V gene. The DNA for the CDR3 is TGTGCCAGCAGTTTAGGGGGGGACACTGAAGCTTTCTTT. Amino acid sequence: CASSLGGDTEAFF.

This chain links TRBV7-3 with TRBJ1-1; D may be TRBD1 (5 bases). This CDR3 has 13 amino acids. Looked up from germline, CDR1 is SGHTA and CDR2 is FQGTGA. V lost 2 bases, J lost 3 bases, and 7 bases lay in between. The CDR3 coding sequence is TGTGCCAGCAGCTTATTAGGGGACACTGAAGCTTTCTTT. This codes for CASSLLGDTEAFF.

V usage is TRBV5-1 and J usage is TRBJ1-6; 7 bases fit TRBD1. With V trimmed by 2 bases and J by 3 bases, 8 bases remained unmatched. CDR1 and CDR2 (germline): SGHRS, YFSETQ. The CDR3 is 17 residues long. CDR3 region: CASSLGLRDSYNSPLHF. The CDR3 DNA follows: TGCGCCAGCAGCTTAGGCCTTCGGGACAGCTATAATTCACCCCTCCACTTT.

The chain combines TRBV5-1 with TRBJ1-2; no firm D call. Germline V gives CDR1 SGHRS, CDR2 YFSETQ. This CDR3 has 14 residues. Trimming shortened V by 6 bases and J by 8 bases, and 20 bases separated the two germline ends. The CDR3 nucleotides read TGCGCCAGCACAGGACTGGACGTTACGGGCGGCTACACCTTC. Encoded protein: CASTGLDVTGGYTF. Full variable domain (remainder filled in from reference TRBV5-1 and TRBJ1-2): KAGVTQTPRYLIKTRGQQVTLSCSPISGHRSVSWYQQTPGQGLQFLFEYFSETQRNKGNFPGRFSGRQFSNSRSEMNVSTLELGDSALYLCASTGLDVTGGYTFGSGTRLTVV.

The rearrangement uses TRBV10-3 and TRBJ2-3; 7 nucleotides match TRBD2. Germline V lookup: CDR1 ENHRY, CDR2 SYGVKD. The length of the CDR3 is 12 residues. After removal of 8 bases from V and 2 bases from J, the junction contained 1 base not matched to a gene. The CDR3 is CAIAGDTDTQYF. The CDR3 DNA is TGTGCCATCGCGGGGGACACAGATACGCAGTATTTT.

The chain has TRBV4-2 and TRBJ2-7, with D possibly matching TRBD2 (7 bases). CDR1 and CDR2 from the germline V gene are LGHNA and YNFKEQ. The CDR3 has 15 residues. V was pared by 2 bases and J by 7 bases, with 18 bases between. The CDR3 DNA reads as TGTGCCAGCAGCCAATACTTGGGGGGGGCGTTTGAGCAGTACTTC. Its translation: CASSQYLGGAFEQYF.

V and J are TRBV28 and TRBJ1-5; D not resolved. V lost 4 bases and J 9 bases, leaving 16 bases between the germline ends. Germline lookup yields CDR1 MDHEN and CDR2 SYDVKM. The CDR3 is made up of 14 amino acids. The CDR3 bases are TGTGCCAGCAGTTCCTCATGGGTCCACGGGCCCCAGCATTTT. Amino acid sequence: CASSSSWVHGPQHF.